This record looks at one T cell receptor beta chain sequence and its context. This record belongs to a study of T cells in Graves' hyperthyroidism and ophthalmopathy. About the study: At the time of initial diagnosis and before any treatment, peripheral blood was collected.

CDR3 length: 17 residues. V dropped 8 bases and J dropped 4 bases, with 24 bases sitting between them. Germline assignment: CDR1 MDHEN and CDR2 SYDVKM. Thyroid ultrasound and orbital computed tomography, with clinical symptoms and serum thyroxine and TRAb, informed diagnoses. Fresh peripheral blood, more than 8 ml of it, supplied the PBMCs. The source material, RNA transcripts, was used to amplify TCR beta CDR3 regions. Using the HTBI primer set, a first-round RT-PCR was run on the TCR CDR3. TCRdb called the multiplex PCR reads again in MiXCR, with one record for every CDR3 protein. The table has under 400,000 distinct CDR3 sequences, roughly 25% seen once.

The specimen was blood. The TCR originated in a man aged 50 or older with Graves' hyperthyroidism. The J gene is TRBJ1-5, the V gene TRBV28; a weak D match, TRBD1 (6 bases). CDR3: CASGNAGAPDENQPQHF. The CDR3 nucleotides read TGTGCCAGCGGGAACGCAGGGGCCCCCGACGAGAATCAGCCCCAGCATTTT.